What follows is one T cell receptor (beta chain) and its context. The use of a sample-barcoded 5' primer and a J-beta primer mix characterized a second PCR of roughly 6 to 11 cycles. A template-switch adaptor that had 12 random nucleotides put a tag on each cDNA molecule. Each CDR3 protein is one row after TCRdb ran MiXCR on the 5' RACE reads. The sample consists of about 1.1 million distinct CDR3 sequences, around two fifths of them appearing once. This specimen comes from a study of blood T cells in healthy people across ages. Sequenced material: blood. The clonotype comes from a man aged 18 to 30 in good health.

The CDR3 is CASSFGLATNTGELFF. The DNA for the CDR3 is TGTGCCAGCAGTTTTGGGCTAGCGACGAACACCGGGGAGCTGTTTTTT. This sequence joins TRBV7-9 and TRBJ2-2; D is possibly TRBD2 (6 bases). Trimming shortened V by 6 bases and J by 0 bases, and 14 bases separated the two germline ends. Germline-derived CDR1 and CDR2 are SEHNR and FQNEAQ (reference sequence). The CDR3 has 16 amino acids.